This T cell receptor (beta chain) is from a study of T-cell memory formation after mild COVID-19. The study, taken as a whole, reports: Clones contracting over day 15 to 85 were CD4/CD8 balanced, with later expanders leaning CD4+. Researchers report contracting CD4+ clones mostly in CM and EM, with CD8+ clones in EMRA.

This clonotype was found a few times. What it binds is not known. Constant-segment-primed 5'RACE gave TCR alpha and TCR beta cDNA libraries with sample barcodes and UMIs. TCRdb processed the 5' RACE reads anew with MiXCR; each CDR3 protein has one entry. The data contain about 620,000 distinct CDR3 sequences, 18% of them seen just once; the ten biggest clones take up around 11%. The CDR3 is 12 amino acids. V was pared by 8 bases and J by 5 bases, with 10 bases between. The V gene's germline CDR1 is SEHNR and CDR2 FQNEAQ (reference sequence). The clonotype comes from an adult woman who had mild COVID-19 (a few samples of this study predate the infection). Cell type and time point are not known. Sequencing was done on a sample of PBMCs or a T cell subset sorted from them (not recorded which). This chain joins TRBV7-9 and TRBJ2-1; D not certain. The CDR3 DNA follows: TGTGCCAGCGAAGTTTTCGACAATGAGCAGTTCTTC. Translated: CASEVFDNEQFF.